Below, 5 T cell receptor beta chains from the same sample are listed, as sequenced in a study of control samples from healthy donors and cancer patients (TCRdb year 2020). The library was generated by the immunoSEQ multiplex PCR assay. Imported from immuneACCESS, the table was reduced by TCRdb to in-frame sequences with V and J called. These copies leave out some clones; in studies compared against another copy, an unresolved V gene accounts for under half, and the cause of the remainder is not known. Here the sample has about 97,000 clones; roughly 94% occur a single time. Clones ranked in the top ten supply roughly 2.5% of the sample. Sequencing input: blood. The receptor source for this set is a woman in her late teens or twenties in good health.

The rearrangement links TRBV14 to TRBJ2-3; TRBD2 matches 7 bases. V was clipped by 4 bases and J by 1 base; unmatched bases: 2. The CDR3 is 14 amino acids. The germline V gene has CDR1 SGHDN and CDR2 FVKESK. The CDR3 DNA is TGTGCCAGCAGCCGACTAGCTGGCACAGATACGCAGTATTTT. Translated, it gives CASSRLAGTDTQYF.

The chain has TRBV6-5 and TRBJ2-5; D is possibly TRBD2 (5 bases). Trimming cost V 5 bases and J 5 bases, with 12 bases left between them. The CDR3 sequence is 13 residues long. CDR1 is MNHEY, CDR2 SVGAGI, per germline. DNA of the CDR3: TGTGCCAGCAGTCCCACTAGTGGTGAGACCCAGTACTTC. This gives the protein CASSPTSGETQYF.

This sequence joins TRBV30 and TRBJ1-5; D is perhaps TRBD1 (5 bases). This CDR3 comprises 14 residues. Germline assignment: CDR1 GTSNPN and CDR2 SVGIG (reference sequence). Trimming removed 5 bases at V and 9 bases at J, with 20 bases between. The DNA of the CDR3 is TGTGCCTGGGCCCGGGACGGGAGTTTTCGGCCCCAGCATTTT. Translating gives CAWARDGSFRPQHF.

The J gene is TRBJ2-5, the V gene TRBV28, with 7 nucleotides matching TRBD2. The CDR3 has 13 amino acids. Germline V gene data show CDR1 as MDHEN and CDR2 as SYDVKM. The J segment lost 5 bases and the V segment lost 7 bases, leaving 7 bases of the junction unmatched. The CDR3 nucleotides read TGTGCCAGCATTCAAGCGGGGCAGGAGACCCAGTACTTC. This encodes CASIQAGQETQYF.

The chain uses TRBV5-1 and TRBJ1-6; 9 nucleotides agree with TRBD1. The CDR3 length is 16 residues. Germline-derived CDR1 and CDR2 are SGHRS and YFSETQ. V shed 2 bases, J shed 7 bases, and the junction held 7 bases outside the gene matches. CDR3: CASSLQGATGNSPLHF. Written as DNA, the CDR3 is TGCGCCAGCAGCTTACAGGGGGCGACGGGGAATTCACCCCTCCACTTT. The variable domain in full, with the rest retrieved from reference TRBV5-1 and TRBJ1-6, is KAGVTQTPRYLIKTRGQQVTLSCSPISGHRSVSWYQQTPGQGLQFLFEYFSETQRNKGNFPGRFSGRQFSNSRSEMNVSTLELGDSALYLCASSLQGATGNSPLHFGNGTRLTVT.